These 27 T cell receptor beta chains came from one sample sequenced in a study of cytomegalovirus exposure and HLA in healthy donors. PCR was performed using 60 Vbeta and 13 Jbeta primers. Sequenced by immunoSEQ multiplex PCR; TCRdb stores in-frame clones only, minus some. The data hold roughly 240,000 clones, with approximately 84% observed a single time. Sequenced sample: PBMCs. These receptors were taken from a girl aged 2 to 9 in good health and CMV-seronegative.

This clone was seen a single time. The chain recombines TRBV25-1 with TRBJ2-6; D uncertain. Per the germline V gene, CDR1 is MGHDK and CDR2 is SYGVNS. V lost 3 bases and J lost 1, with 13 bases in between. The CDR3 has 17 amino acids. CDR3 protein: CASSDPRDISGANVLTF. For the CDR3, the DNA is TGTGCCAGCAGTGATCCCCGCGACATTTCTGGGGCCAACGTCCTGACTTTC. The entire variable domain, with the rest obtained from reference TRBV25-1 and TRBJ2-6, is as follows: EADIYQTPRYLVIGTGKKITLECSQTMGHDKMYWYQQDPGMELHLIHYSYGVNSTEKGDLSSESTVSRIRTEHFPLTLESARPSHTSQYLCASSDPRDISGANVLTFGAGSRLTVL.

The rearrangement joins TRBV27 to TRBJ2-7, with 14 bases that match TRBD2. The CDR3 spans 16 residues. J was trimmed by 2 bases and V by 3 bases; bases with no gene match: 3. Germline assignment: CDR1 MNHEY and CDR2 SMNVEV (reference sequence). The CDR3: CASSLGTSGGPYEQYF. In DNA, the CDR3 is TGTGCCAGCAGTTTGGGGACTAGCGGGGGACCCTACGAGCAGTACTTC.

The V gene is TRBV7-9, the J gene TRBJ2-1, with 16 bases fitting TRBD2. The V gene end was trimmed by 5 bases and the J gene end by 10 bases; junction bases not matched to a gene: 8. The CDR3 is 16 residues long. CDR1 is SEHNR, CDR2 FQNEAQ, per germline (reference sequence). CDR3: CASSAPGLAGGREQFF. The CDR3 nucleotides are TGTGCCAGCAGCGCACCGGGACTAGCGGGGGGGCGAGAGCAGTTCTTC.

The chain carries TRBV6-5 and TRBJ2-7; no clear D. Per germline, CDR1 MNHEY and CDR2 SVGAGI. Trimming took 3 bases from V and 6 from J, leaving 9 bases between them. This CDR3 has 12 amino acids. This CDR3 reads CASSYLGVEQYF. In DNA, the CDR3 is TGTGCCAGCAGTTATTTGGGCGTCGAGCAGTACTTC.

This clone was seen only a few times. The J gene is TRBJ2-5, the V gene TRBV6-5; 7 bases line up with TRBD1. V lost 2 bases and J lost 3; bases outside the gene matches: 6. The CDR3 has 15 amino acids. Germline values: CDR1 MNHEY, CDR2 SVGAGI. The CDR3 sequence is CASSYVGQGEETQYF. CDR3 DNA: TGTGCCAGCAGTTACGTTGGGCAGGGGGAAGAGACCCAGTACTTC.

The chain employs TRBV20-1 and TRBJ1-2; the match to TRBD1 covers 7 bases. The CDR3 spans 11 residues. Germline CDR1 DFQATT, CDR2 SNEGSKA (reference sequence). The CDR3: CSETGTYGYTF. In DNA, the CDR3 is TGCAGCGAGACAGGGACTTATGGCTACACCTTC.

V gene TRBV15 combines with J gene TRBJ1-1; 7 bases are a match to TRBD1. Germline loops: CDR1 LNHNV, CDR2 YYDKDF (reference sequence). The J segment lost 0 bases and the V segment lost 4 bases, leaving 5 bases of the junction unmatched. The length of the CDR3 is 15 residues. The CDR3 coding sequence is TGTGCCACCAGCACCCGACAGGGAATGAACACTGAAGCTTTCTTT. It is translated as CATSTRQGMNTEAFF.

V usage is TRBV10-3 and J usage is TRBJ1-6; TRBD1 might be the D (6 bases). Trimming cost V 8 bases and J 5 bases, with 28 bases left between them. The V gene's germline CDR1 is ENHRY and CDR2 SYGVKD. The CDR3 extends over 19 amino acids. The CDR3 nucleotides read TGTGCCATCTCGGGGGGCAAACGAAACTCTCCGCCGGATAATTCACCCCTCCACTTT. This gives the protein CAISGGKRNSPPDNSPLHF.

The chain has TRBV29-1 and TRBJ2-5; no reliable D call. CDR1 SQVTM and CDR2 ANQGSEA come from the germline V gene. This CDR3 is built from 9 residues. The CDR3 loop is CSRAETQYF. The CDR3 coding sequence is TGCAGTCGCGCCGAGACCCAGTACTTC. The variable domain in full, with the rest retrieved from reference TRBV29-1 and TRBJ2-5, is SAVISQKPSRDICQRGTSLTIQCQVDSQVTMMFWYRQQPGQSLTLIATANQGSEATYESGFVIDKFPISRPNLTFSTLTVSNMSPEDSSIYLCSRAETQYFGPGTRLLVL.

The CDR3 DNA is TGTGCCAGCAGCTTAGGAGGGACAGGGAAGAATAAAGCTTTCTTT. Protein product: CASSLGGTGKNKAFF. The rearrangement links TRBV7-9 to TRBJ1-1; the match to TRBD1 covers 9 bases. V shed 1 base and J 9 bases; nucleotides not matched to a gene: 9. The germline V gene encodes CDR1 SEHNR and CDR2 FQNEAQ (reference sequence). The CDR3 sequence is 15 residues long.

CDR3 residues: CASSEDRGFRNTEAFF. CDR3 bases: TGTGCCAGCAGTGAAGACAGGGGATTTAGGAACACTGAAGCTTTCTTT. The J gene is TRBJ1-1, the V gene TRBV6-1, with TRBD1 matching 7 bases. The CDR3 covers 16 residues. Trimming cost V 1 base and J 1 base; bases outside gene matches: 6. CDR1 MNHNS and CDR2 SASEGT come from the germline V gene.

The chain carries TRBV7-8 and TRBJ2-3, with D maybe TRBD2 (7 bases). The V gene's germline CDR1 is SGHVS and CDR2 FQNEAQ. Trimming removed 2 bases from V and 1 base from J, with 13 bases in between. The CDR3 totals 16 residues. Here the CDR3 reads CASSLNRGARTDTQYF. The CDR3 DNA reads as TGTGCCAGCAGCTTAAATCGGGGGGCCCGCACAGATACGCAGTATTTT. Full variable domain (remainder filled in from reference TRBV7-8 and TRBJ2-3): GAGVSQSPRYKVAKRGQDVALRCDPISGHVSLFWYQQALGQGPEFLTYFQNEAQLDKSGLPSDRFFAERPEGSVSTLKIQRTQQEDSAVYLCASSLNRGARTDTQYFGPGTRLTVL.

In nucleotides, the CDR3 is TGTGCCAGCAGTTCTCCGGGACAGGGCCTTCAACCCCAGCATTTT. As protein: CASSSPGQGLQPQHF. This chain uses TRBV6-6 with TRBJ1-5, with TRBD1 matching 9 bases. Looked up from germline, CDR1 is MNHNY and CDR2 is SVGAGI (reference sequence). V trimming: 4 bases; J trimming: 10 bases; junction bases outside the gene matches: 11. CDR3 length: 15 residues.

The chain's CDR3 is CASSNRQGDSYEQYF. CDR3 coding DNA: TGTGCCAGTAGTAACCGACAGGGGGACTCCTACGAGCAGTACTTC. V gene TRBV19 combines with J gene TRBJ2-7; 9 bases agree with TRBD1. After removal of 4 bases from V and 0 bases from J, the junction contained 4 bases not matched to a gene. Germline CDR1 LNHDA, CDR2 SQIVND (reference sequence). There are 15 residues in the CDR3.

This clone has only a few counts. V gene TRBV19 combines with J gene TRBJ1-4; TRBD1 is a possible D gene (5 bases). CDR3 length equals 15 residues. In germline, CDR1 is LNHDA, CDR2 SQIVND (reference sequence). V was clipped by 7 bases and J by 5 bases, with 17 bases between them. The CDR3 sequence is CASNQLGQGNEKLFF. The CDR3 region has the DNA TGTGCCAGTAATCAATTGGGGCAAGGGAATGAAAAACTGTTTTTT.

DNA for the CDR3: TGTGCCTGGGAGGGAGGTACGCAGTATTTT. Protein sequence: CAWEGGTQYF. The chain combines TRBV30 with TRBJ2-3; possibly TRBD2 for D (6 bases). V was pared by 5 bases and J by 8 bases, with 8 bases between. Germline loops: CDR1 GTSNPN, CDR2 SVGIG (reference sequence). The length of the CDR3 is 10 residues.

The chain combines TRBV30 with TRBJ2-5; 7 nucleotides agree with TRBD2. The CDR3 runs to 13 residues. After removal of 1 base from V and 3 bases from J, the junction contained 2 bases not matched to a gene. Germline-derived CDR1 and CDR2 are GTSNPN and SVGIG (reference sequence). The CDR3 region is CAWSAGLKETQYF. The CDR3 nucleotides read TGTGCCTGGAGTGCGGGACTAAAAGAGACCCAGTACTTC.

This clone was seen just once. This chain uses TRBV19 with TRBJ1-1; D call uncertain. The CDR3 totals 13 residues. V was clipped by 3 bases and J by 5 bases, with 10 bases between them. Per the germline V gene, CDR1 is LNHDA and CDR2 is SQIVND (reference sequence). The CDR3 here is CASSIVTGTEAFF. CDR3 DNA sequence: TGTGCCAGTAGTATTGTCACGGGGACTGAAGCTTTCTTT.

The genes are TRBV5-8 and TRBJ2-1, with 11 bases matching TRBD2. V was pared by 8 bases and J by 10 bases, with 11 bases of the junction left unmatched. The CDR3 is made up of 14 amino acids. CDR1 SGHTS and CDR2 YDEGEE come from the germline V gene. CDR3 sequence reads: CASCLLAGVGEQFF. The CDR3 nucleotides are TGTGCCAGTTGCCTACTAGCGGGAGTGGGGGAGCAGTTCTTC. The whole variable domain, remainder taken from reference TRBV5-8 and TRBJ2-1, is EAGVTQSPTHLIKTRGQQATLRCSPISGHTSVYWYQQALGLGLQFLLWYDEGEERNRGNFPPRFSGRQFPNYSSELNVNALELEDSALYLCASCLLAGVGEQFFGPGTRLTVL.

The chain couples TRBV6-1 to TRBJ1-2, with D possibly matching TRBD1 (6 bases). Germline lookup yields CDR1 MNHNS and CDR2 SASEGT. This CDR3 has 13 amino acids. Trimming cost V 8 bases and J 7 bases, with 17 bases left between them. The CDR3 loop reads CASRTGTMGGYTF. The CDR3 DNA reads TGTGCCAGCCGAACAGGGACAATGGGTGGCTACACCTTC.

Written as DNA, the CDR3 is TGTGCCAGTAGTATCGACAGGGTTCTCAATGAGCAGTTCTTC. Its protein product is CASSIDRVLNEQFF. The V and J genes are TRBV19 and TRBJ2-1, with 7 bases identical to TRBD1. V shed 3 bases, J shed 6 bases, and the junction held 5 bases outside the gene matches. The germline gives CDR1 LNHDA, CDR2 SQIVND (reference sequence). CDR3 length: 14 residues.

Comment on this clone: The same CDR3 also results from other DNA sequences found in this sample. V is TRBV6-1 and J is TRBJ1-2; 7 nucleotides line up with TRBD1. J gave up 7 bases and V 2 bases, and 1 base lay outside the gene matches. The germline gives CDR1 MNHNS, CDR2 SASEGT. This CDR3 has 12 amino acids. CDR3 protein: CASSEQGGGYTF. The CDR3 DNA reads TGTGCCAGCAGTGAACAGGGGGGTGGCTACACCTTC.

This sequence joins TRBV27 and TRBJ1-2; D not resolved. The germline CDR1 and CDR2 sequences are MNHEY and SMNVEV (reference sequence). V lost 2 bases and J lost 14, with 21 bases in between. The CDR3 runs 14 residues. CDR3 sequence reads: CASSLNRGGGGWTF. In nucleotides, the CDR3 is TGTGCCAGCAGTTTAAATCGCGGAGGTGGTGGGTGGACCTTC.

The chain links TRBV9 to TRBJ2-3; tentatively, D is TRBD2 (5 bases). In germline, CDR1 is SGDLS, CDR2 YYNGEE. Trimming took off 3 bases at V and 4 bases at J, with 15 bases between the two ends. This CDR3 comprises 15 residues. The CDR3 loop reads CASSDGREGADTQYF. The CDR3 DNA reads TGTGCCAGCAGCGACGGACGGGAAGGCGCAGATACGCAGTATTTT.

The rearrangement uses TRBV21-1 and TRBJ1-5; TRBD1 is taken as the D call from the table, unchecked against the DNA. TRBV21-1 is designated a pseudogene. The CDR3 loop spans 20 amino acids. The CDR3 reads CASSKGLRDRGPSTNQPQHF. As DNA, the CDR3 is TGTGCCAGCAGCAAGGGCCTCCGGGACAGGGGACCTTCAACCAATCAGCCCCAGCATTTT.

This clone was counted once. This sequence joins TRBV28 and TRBJ1-2; tentative D call: TRBD1 (6 bases). Trimming cost V 1 base and J 1 base, with 13 bases left between them. Germline assignment: CDR1 MDHEN and CDR2 SYDVKM. This CDR3 is 16 amino acids long. Here the CDR3 reads CASSLSETGGNYGYTF. CDR3 bases: TGTGCCAGCAGTTTATCCGAGACAGGAGGTAACTATGGCTACACCTTC.

The V gene is TRBV19, the J gene TRBJ1-5; 9 bases are shared with TRBD1. V shed 10 bases and J 3 bases; nucleotides not matched to a gene: 7. The CDR3 runs to 14 residues. From germline, CDR1 is LNHDA and CDR2 SQIVND (reference sequence). For the CDR3, the DNA is TGTGCCACTCGGACAGGGGCCCCCAATCAGCCCCAGCATTTT. Translating it yields CATRTGAPNQPQHF.